These T cell receptor beta chains were read from a single sample in a study of cytomegalovirus exposure and HLA in healthy donors. The repertoire was sequenced with immunoSEQ multiplex PCR; TCRdb's copy has only in-frame clones and lacks some. The table lists just under 150,000 clones, roughly 87% of them singletons. Input material: PBMCs. The receptors derive from a man aged 18 to 35 in good health and CMV-seropositive. CDR3s include the opening cysteine and the closing phenylalanine or tryptophan. A D gene is named only where the DNA matches it firmly. Only part of the rows carry a size: once, few, many, or a class if the clone is expanded.

abundance	v_gene	j_gene	d_gene	CDR3aa	CDR3nt
few	TRBV9	TRBJ2-6	NA	CASSVRVSGANVLTF	TGTGCCAGCAGCGTACGGGTCTCTGGGGCCAACGTCCTGACTTTC
NA	TRBV4-1	TRBJ1-3	TRBD1	CASSQYGTGGNTIYF	TGCGCCAGCAGCCAGTACGGGACAGGGGGAAACACCATATATTTT
NA	TRBV5-1	TRBJ2-7	NA	CASSTARQNYEQYF	TGCGCCAGCAGCACCGCCCGACAGAACTACGAGCAGTACTTC
NA	TRBV5-1	TRBJ2-7	TRBD2	CASSLELASYEQYF	TGCGCCAGCAGCTTGGAACTAGCGAGCTACGAGCAGTACTTC
NA	TRBV19	TRBJ2-7	TRBD1	CASGQGYEQYF	TGTGCCTCTGGACAGGGCTACGAGCAGTACTTC
NA	TRBV5-1	TRBJ1-1	NA	CASSLAVATEAFF	TGCGCCAGCAGCTTGGCAGTGGCCACTGAAGCTTTCTTT
NA	TRBV6-6	TRBJ1-1	NA	CASSFYSDQGEAFF	TGTGCCAGCAGTTTCTACTCAGATCAGGGTGAAGCTTTCTTT
NA	TRBV28	TRBJ2-7	NA	CASSSRGARAYEQYF	TGTGCCAGCAGTTCCCGGGGGGCCCGAGCCTACGAGCAGTACTTC
NA	TRBV30	TRBJ1-1	TRBD1	CAWSVLRQGSGVGTEAFF	TGTGCCTGGAGTGTACTAAGACAGGGCTCAGGGGTGGGAACTGAAGCTTTCTTT
once	TRBV5-1	TRBJ1-6	TRBD1	CASSRGGQSSYNSPLHF	TGCGCCAGCAGCCGGGGGGGACAGAGCTCCTATAATTCACCCCTCCACTTT
NA	TRBV19	TRBJ2-1	NA	CASSMSGNEQFF	TGTGCCAGTAGTATGTCGGGGAATGAGCAGTTCTTC
NA	TRBV19	TRBJ2-7	TRBD1	CASSLGQGLHEQYF	TGTGCCAGTAGTCTCGGACAGGGGTTGCACGAGCAGTACTTC
many	TRBV15	TRBJ2-3	TRBD2	CATSRGTSASTDTQYF	TGTGCCACCAGCAGAGGGACTAGCGCTAGCACAGATACGCAGTATTTT
few	TRBV13	TRBJ1-2	NA	CASSLRTVPNYGYTF	TGTGCCAGCAGCTTACGGACAGTCCCTAACTATGGCTACACCTTC
few	TRBV25-1	TRBJ1-5	TRBD1	CASRTGGADQPQHF	TGTGCCAGCAGGACAGGGGGCGCTGATCAGCCCCAGCATTTT
NA	TRBV6-1	TRBJ1-5	NA	CASSEAIMTVNQPQHF	TGTGCCAGCAGTGAAGCTATAATGACAGTCAATCAGCCCCAGCATTTT
NA	TRBV2	TRBJ2-7	TRBD1	CASRTGTYEQYF	TGTGCCAGCCGGACAGGTACCTACGAGCAGTACTTC
NA	TRBV2	TRBJ2-1	NA	CASSRQASSYNEQFF	TGTGCCAGCAGTAGACAGGCTAGCTCCTACAATGAGCAGTTCTTC
NA	TRBV6-5	TRBJ1-6	NA	CASSSRAGSNSPLHF	TGTGCCAGCAGTTCCAGGGCAGGGTCTAATTCACCCCTCCACTTT
NA	TRBV5-4	TRBJ2-3	NA	CASSLPGRSADTQYF	TGTGCCAGCAGCTTGCCAGGGAGGTCGGCAGATACGCAGTATTTT
NA	TRBV7-2	TRBJ2-2	TRBD1	CASTEDWDRGDSNTGELFF	TGTGCCAGCACCGAAGATTGGGACAGGGGCGATTCGAACACCGGGGAGCTGTTTTTT
NA	TRBV29-1	TRBJ1-5	NA	CSVRDSSNQPQHF	TGCAGCGTTCGCGACAGTAGCAATCAGCCCCAGCATTTT
once	TRBV4-1	TRBJ1-2	NA	CASSQPLDSSSGYTF	TGCGCCAGCAGCCAACCCCTCGACAGTTCGAGTGGCTACACCTTC
NA	TRBV7-6	TRBJ1-5	NA	CASSLIADSNQPQHF	TGTGCCAGCAGCTTAATCGCAGATAGCAATCAGCCCCAGCATTTT
NA	TRBV18	TRBJ2-1	TRBD1	CASSPAGTGNNEQFF	TGTGCCAGCTCACCGGCCGGGACAGGAAACAATGAGCAGTTCTTC
NA	TRBV5-1	TRBJ2-5	NA	CASSLGQGRETQYF	TGCGCCAGCAGCTTGGGTCAGGGCCGAGAGACCCAGTACTTC
NA	TRBV14	TRBJ2-7	NA	CASTQGGFQYF	TGTGCCAGCACCCAAGGAGGGTTCCAGTACTTC
NA	TRBV29-1	TRBJ1-2	NA	CSVYEQALNYGYTF	TGCAGCGTCTATGAACAGGCCTTAAACTATGGCTACACCTTC
NA	TRBV7-8	TRBJ2-3	TRBD2	CASSLVAGGASRTDTQYF	TGTGCCAGCAGCTTAGTGGCGGGGGGCGCTTCTCGCACAGATACGCAGTATTTT
NA	TRBV19	TRBJ1-1	NA	CASSIGGTRPGRNTEAFF	TGTGCCAGTAGTATAGGGGGGACTCGGCCTGGGCGGAACACTGAAGCTTTCTTT
once	TRBV4-1	TRBJ2-7	TRBD2	CASSQAAGGPYEQYF	TGCGCCAGCAGCCAAGCAGCGGGAGGCCCCTACGAGCAGTACTTC
NA	TRBV28	TRBJ1-4	TRBD1	CASSTPGTGGEKLFF	TGTGCCAGCAGTACGCCAGGGACAGGGGGTGAAAAACTGTTTTTT
NA	TRBV2	TRBJ2-3	TRBD2	CASGLVTDTQYF	TGTGCCAGCGGACTAGTCACAGATACGCAGTATTTT
NA	TRBV29-1	TRBJ2-3	TRBD2	CSVIISGGPPTDTQYF	TGCAGCGTAATCATCAGCGGGGGACCCCCCACAGATACGCAGTATTTT
NA	TRBV11-2	TRBJ2-5	TRBD2	CASSSSGLAGKETQYF	TGTGCCAGCAGCTCGTCGGGACTAGCGGGTAAAGAGACCCAGTACTTC
NA	TRBV7-9	TRBJ1-5	NA	CASSPGASGSQPQHF	TGTGCCAGCAGCCCAGGGGCCTCGGGAAGTCAGCCCCAGCATTTT
NA	TRBV6-1	TRBJ2-1	NA	CASSSLGSSYNEQFF	TGTGCCAGCAGCTCCCTTGGTAGCTCCTACAATGAGCAGTTCTTC
NA	TRBV6-5	TRBJ1-1	NA	CASSYPFFEAFF	TGTGCCAGCAGTTACCCTTTTTTTGAAGCTTTCTTT
NA	TRBV13	TRBJ2-3	TRBD2	CASSWTSGGKSTDTQYF	TGTGCCAGCAGCTGGACTAGCGGGGGCAAAAGCACAGATACGCAGTATTTT
NA	TRBV27	TRBJ1-1	NA	CASSLDISVGAEAFF	TGTGCCAGCAGCCTCGACATAAGTGTGGGAGCTGAAGCTTTCTTT
NA	TRBV5-6	TRBJ1-2	TRBD1	CASRDRDSSNYGYTF	TGTGCCAGCAGGGACCGGGACAGCTCTAACTATGGCTACACCTTC
once	TRBV7-8	TRBJ2-3	NA	CASSESLQGSDTQYF	TGTGCCAGCAGCGAGTCCCTACAGGGCTCAGATACGCAGTATTTT